This T cell receptor beta chain comes out of a study of blood T cell repertoires in COVID-19. Trimming removed 6 bases at V and 10 bases at J, with 12 bases between. Germline V gives CDR1 MDHEN, CDR2 SYDVKM. This CDR3 is 11 amino acids long. Here immunoSEQ multiplex PCR was the method, and the copy in TCRdb shows in-frame clones only, minus some. This sample carries about 310,000 clones, roughly 89% of them seen once, and the ten largest clones take approximately 0.98%. The rearrangement links TRBV28 to TRBJ1-1; D is undetermined. Sequences were obtained from peripheral blood. This TCR was sampled from a woman between 40 and 55 years old with COVID-19, enrolled during active disease. The CDR3 here is CASSPLGGAFF. CDR3 nucleotides: TGTGCCAGCAGCCCTCTCGGAGGAGCTTTCTTT. Full variable domain (outside the CDR3, taken from reference TRBV28 and TRBJ1-1): DVKVTQSSRYLVKRTGEKVFLECVQDMDHENMFWYRQDPGLGLRLIYFSYDVKMKEKGDIPEGYSVSREKKERFSLILESASTNQTSMYLCASSPLGGAFFGQGTRLTVV.